One sample yielded the 10 T cell receptor beta chains listed below, sequenced in a study of shared clonotypes between healthy human individuals. The assay was immunoSEQ multiplex PCR, and TCRdb's table has in-frame clones only and misses some. The data contain around 1.4 million clones, approximately 98.5% of them singletons. The sequencing input was naive CD4+ T cells sorted from blood. Subset meaning: CD45RA+ positively selected. The receptor set was obtained from a man aged 30 to 45 in good health.

About this clone: Other DNA sequences within the sample encode an identical CDR3. The chain employs TRBV19 and TRBJ1-1; 8 bases map to TRBD1. This CDR3 has 14 amino acids. V dropped 5 bases and J dropped 0; count of bases not matched to a gene: 2. Germline loops: CDR1 LNHDA, CDR2 SQIVND (reference sequence). CDR3 sequence reads: CASSRDRLNTEAFF. CDR3 in DNA: TGTGCCAGTAGTCGGGACAGGCTGAACACTGAAGCTTTCTTT. Full variable domain (remainder filled in from reference TRBV19 and TRBJ1-1): DGGITQSPKYLFRKEGQNVTLSCEQNLNHDAMYWYRQDPGQGLRLIYYSQIVNDFQKGDIAEGYSVSREKKESFPLTVTSAQKNPTAFYLCASSRDRLNTEAFFGQGTRLTVV.

This chain joins TRBV18 and TRBJ2-3; 13 nucleotides agree with TRBD2. With 4 bases clipped from V and 2 bases from J, the junction kept 3 bases outside the gene matches. Germline CDR1 and CDR2: KGHSH and LQKENI. The CDR3 extends over 16 amino acids. The CDR3 region has the DNA TGTGCCAGCTCACGACTAGCGGGAGGTAACACAGATACGCAGTATTTT. Its protein product is CASSRLAGGNTDTQYF.

The rearrangement joins TRBV11-2 to TRBJ2-2; D ambiguous. This CDR3 comprises 14 residues. Deletions cut 2 bases from V and 4 bases from J, with 8 bases between. In germline, CDR1 is SGHAT, CDR2 FQNNGV. The chain's CDR3 is CASSLLGATGELFF. The CDR3 region has the DNA TGTGCCAGCAGCTTATTAGGTGCCACCGGGGAGCTGTTTTTT.

The chain carries TRBV5-1 and TRBJ2-7, with D possibly being TRBD1 (5 bases). The CDR3 consists of 13 residues. Per the germline V gene, CDR1 is SGHRS and CDR2 is YFSETQ. Trimming left V 4 bases short and J 5 bases short, with 13 bases between. CDR3 bases: TGCGCCAGCAGCATCCAGCAGGGAAACGAGCAGTACTTC. Translated, it gives CASSIQQGNEQYF.

The chain couples TRBV28 to TRBJ2-2, with D uncertain. This CDR3 comprises 15 residues. The V end lost 9 bases, the J end lost 4 bases, and 18 bases lay between the germline ends. Looked up from germline, CDR1 is MDHEN and CDR2 is SYDVKM. The CDR3 sequence is CASRVYGSLTGELFF. The CDR3 DNA sequence: TGTGCCAGTCGAGTTTACGGTAGCCTCACCGGGGAGCTGTTTTTT.

For this clone: The same CDR3 is also encoded by other DNA sequences in this sample. The gene calls are TRBV7-9 and TRBJ1-4, with TRBD1 matching over 9 bases. With V trimmed by 0 bases and J by 5 bases, 1 base remained unmatched. The CDR3 spans 15 residues. Germline lookup yields CDR1 SEHNR and CDR2 FQNEAQ (reference sequence). CDR3 bases: TGTGCCAGCAGCTTAGCGACAGGGGGGAATGAAAAACTGTTTTTT. Residues: CASSLATGGNEKLFF. The variable domain in full, with the rest retrieved from reference TRBV7-9 and TRBJ1-4, is DTGVSQNPRHKITKRGQNVTFRCDPISEHNRLYWYRQTLGQGPEFLTYFQNEAQLEKSRLLSDRFSAERPKGSFSTLEIQRTEQGDSAMYLCASSLATGGNEKLFFGSGTQLSVL.

The V call is TRBV2, the J call TRBJ2-7, with 7 bases lining up with TRBD2. Germline CDR1 reads SNHLY; CDR2 reads FYNNEI. The CDR3 covers 15 residues. V lost 8 bases and J lost 6; bases outside the gene matches: 16. The CDR3 here is CASGPAGLLYGEQYF. In nucleotides, the CDR3 is TGTGCCAGCGGGCCAGCGGGACTACTTTACGGCGAGCAGTACTTC.

The rearrangement links TRBV4-1 to TRBJ2-7, with D perhaps matching TRBD1 or TRBD2 (5 bases each). The length of the CDR3 is 15 residues. CDR1 is MGHRA and CDR2 is YSYEKL in the germline V gene. Between the trimmed V and J ends, which lost 4 bases and 6 bases, there was a span of 19 bases. The CDR3 is CASSPRKAGAGEQYF. The CDR3 DNA reads as TGCGCCAGCAGCCCCAGAAAGGCTGGGGCGGGCGAGCAGTACTTC.

In the case of this clone: This specimen includes other DNA sequences encoding the same CDR3. V usage is TRBV29-1 and J usage is TRBJ2-7; the D gene is possibly TRBD2 (5 bases). The CDR3 is made up of 11 amino acids. Germline lookup yields CDR1 SQVTM and CDR2 ANQGSEA. The V gene lost 5 bases and the J gene lost 2 bases, with 7 bases spanning the gap. This chain's CDR3 is CSVRGAYEQYF. The CDR3 DNA sequence: TGCAGCGTTCGGGGAGCCTACGAGCAGTACTTC.

Regarding this clone: Other DNA sequences in this sample translate to the same CDR3. The chain combines TRBV19 with TRBJ2-7; D gene uncertain. The CDR3 consists of 13 residues. Trimming removed 3 bases at V and 4 bases at J, with 10 bases between. From germline, CDR1 is LNHDA and CDR2 SQIVND (reference sequence). The CDR3 sequence: CASSIGISYEQYF. The DNA of the CDR3 is TGTGCCAGTAGTATTGGGATTAGTTACGAGCAGTACTTC. Combining the CDR3 with reference TRBV19 and TRBJ2-7 gives the whole variable domain DGGITQSPKYLFRKEGQNVTLSCEQNLNHDAMYWYRQDPGQGLRLIYYSQIVNDFQKGDIAEGYSVSREKKESFPLTVTSAQKNPTAFYLCASSIGISYEQYFGPGTRLTVT.